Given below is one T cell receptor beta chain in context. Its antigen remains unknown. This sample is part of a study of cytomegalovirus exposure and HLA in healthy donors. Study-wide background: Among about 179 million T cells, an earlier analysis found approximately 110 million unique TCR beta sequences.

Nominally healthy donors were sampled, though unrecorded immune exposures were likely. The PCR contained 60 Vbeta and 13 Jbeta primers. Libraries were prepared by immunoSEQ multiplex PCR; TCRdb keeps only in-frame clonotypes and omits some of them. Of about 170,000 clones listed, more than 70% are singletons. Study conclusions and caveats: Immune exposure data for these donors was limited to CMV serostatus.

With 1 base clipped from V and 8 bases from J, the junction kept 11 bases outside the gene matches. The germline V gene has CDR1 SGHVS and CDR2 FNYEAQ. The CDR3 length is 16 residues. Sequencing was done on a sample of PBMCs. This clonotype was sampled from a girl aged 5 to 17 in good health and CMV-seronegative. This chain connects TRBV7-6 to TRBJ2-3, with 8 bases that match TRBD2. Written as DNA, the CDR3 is TGTGCCAGCAGCTTAGTGGCTAGCGGGCAAAGAGGTACGCAGTATTTT. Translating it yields CASSLVASGQRGTQYF. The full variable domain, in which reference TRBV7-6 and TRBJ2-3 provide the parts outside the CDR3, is GAGVSQSPRYKVTKRGQDVALRCDPISGHVSLYWYRQALGQGPEFLTYFNYEAQQDKSGLPNDRFSAERPEGSISTLTIQRTEQRDSAMYRCASSLVASGQRGTQYFGPGTRLTVL.